This is a list of T cell receptor beta chains from one sample in a study of identical twins. TCRdb used MiXCR to reprocess the 5' RACE reads, holding one entry per CDR3 protein. This table holds roughly 280,000 distinct CDR3 sequences, over 8.5% found once. These data also formed part of another study, on yellow fever vaccine responses in identical twins.

The sample consisted of CD8+ T cells sorted from blood. The receptors stem from a woman under 30 in good health. CDR3s include the opening cysteine and the closing phenylalanine or tryptophan. The D gene is left open where the match is weak. The size entry is marked missing in some rows and otherwise reads once, few, many or a size class.

d_gene	j_gene	v_gene	abundance	CDR3nt	CDR3aa
TRBD1	TRBJ2-3	TRBV3-1	many	TGTGCCAGCAGCCAATTCGAAGGACAGGGCGCAGATACGCAGTATTTT	CASSQFEGQGADTQYF
.	TRBJ2-2	TRBV29-1	few	TGCAGCGTCCATACAGCTGCCACCGGGGAGCTGTTTTTT	CSVHTAATGELFF
.	TRBJ2-3	TRBV3-1	few	TGTGCCAGCAGCCACGGGGGCGTCGCAGATACGCAGTATTTT	CASSHGGVADTQYF
TRBD1	TRBJ1-1	TRBV6-5	.	TGTGCCAGCAGTGGACAGGCAAGGGCTTTCTTT	CASSGQARAFF
TRBD1	TRBJ1-6	TRBV20-1	.	TGCAGTGCTGAAGGCCGGGACAGCCTTGATTCACCCCTCCACTTT	CSAEGRDSLDSPLHF
TRBD1	TRBJ1-2	TRBV2	.	TGTGCCAGCAGTGAATTGGGACAGGGCCCGATTAACTATGGCTACACCTTC	CASSELGQGPINYGYTF
.	TRBJ2-7	TRBV7-9	few	TGTGCCAGCAGCCTTGGAGACTCTGACGAGCAGTACTTC	CASSLGDSDEQYF
.	TRBJ2-3	TRBV5-1	many	TGCGCCAGCAGTTATACCGATCCTAGCACAGATACGCAGTATTTT	CASSYTDPSTDTQYF
.	TRBJ1-1	TRBV29-1	many	TGCAGCGTTGTTACGGGAGGAACTGAAGCTTTCTTT	CSVVTGGTEAFF
.	TRBJ2-3	TRBV7-9	few	TGTGCCAGCAGCTTAGAGGTAGCCCCAGATACGCAGTATTTT	CASSLEVAPDTQYF
TRBD2	TRBJ2-2	TRBV10-1	many	TGCGCCAGCAGTGAGGGACTAGGACCCGGGGAGCTGTTTTTT	CASSEGLGPGELFF
TRBD1	TRBJ2-7	TRBV5-1	few	TGCGCCAGCAGCTCGGGACAGGGGAATCACGAGCAGTACTTC	CASSSGQGNHEQYF
.	TRBJ2-7	TRBV27	few	TGTGCCAGCAGTTCCCGGGACCCTGAGACTGTCTTGGTGCAGTACTTC	CASSSRDPETVLVQYF
.	TRBJ1-2	TRBV29-1	few	TGCAGCGTGCCGTGGGGCGATGGCTACACCTTC	CSVPWGDGYTF
.	TRBJ2-7	TRBV14	few	TGTGCCAGCAGCCCCCTTGGCGGGACAGCCCCCTACGAGCAGTACTTC	CASSPLGGTAPYEQYF
.	TRBJ1-3	TRBV7-9	.	TGTGCCAGCAGCTTAGTTGGCGGGGGTACTGGAAACACCATATATTTT	CASSLVGGGTGNTIYF
TRBD1	TRBJ2-3	TRBV29-1	.	TGCAGCGTTGAAGGGGACAGGGAAGATACGCAGTATTTT	CSVEGDREDTQYF
TRBD2	TRBJ2-7	TRBV10-3	many	TGTGCCATCAGTGAGTCCCGGGGGGGCCACGAGCAGTACTTC	CAISESRGGHEQYF
.	TRBJ1-1	TRBV5-5	.	TGTGCCAGCAGCTTGGCAGCAGCCAGCACTGAAGCTTTCTTT	CASSLAAASTEAFF
.	TRBJ2-3	TRBV4-2	.	TGTGCCAGCAGCCAAATGTGGGGAGATACGCAGTATTTT	CASSQMWGDTQYF
TRBD2	TRBJ2-3	TRBV5-1	few	TGCGCCAGCAGCTTGATGGGACTAGATAGCACAGATACGCAGTATTTT	CASSLMGLDSTDTQYF
.	TRBJ2-7	TRBV13	few	TGTGCCAGCAGCTCCCAGGATGGAGAGCAGTACTTC	CASSSQDGEQYF
.	TRBJ2-5	TRBV19	.	TGTGCCAGTAGTACGACAGGACAAGAGACCCAGTACTTC	CASSTTGQETQYF
.	TRBJ2-4	TRBV7-8	few	TGTGCCAGCAGCTTAGGGGGGGCAGTCGCCAAAAACATTCAGTACTTC	CASSLGGAVAKNIQYF
.	TRBJ2-5	TRBV7-2	.	TGTGCCAGCATGGGGGTAGCGGATACGGCCTGGGAGACCCAGTACTTC	CASMGVADTAWETQYF
.	TRBJ1-1	TRBV5-1	many	TGCGCCAGCAGCTTCCATCAGGGGTCGGGATTTTACGAGAACACTGAAGCTTTCTTT	CASSFHQGSGFYENTEAFF
.	TRBJ1-5	TRBV4-1	.	TGCGCCAGCAGCCAGGGAATGGGAAGCAATCAGCCCCAGCATTTT	CASSQGMGSNQPQHF
.	TRBJ2-1	TRBV4-3	many	TGCGCCAGCAGCCAAGAATCGCTTTTTCCTGACAATGAGCAGTTCTTC	CASSQESLFPDNEQFF
TRBD2	TRBJ2-3	TRBV20-1	many	TGCAGTGCAAGAGAGACTAGCGGGAAAGGTTGGACAGATACGCAGTATTTT	CSARETSGKGWTDTQYF
.	TRBJ2-7	TRBV9	.	TGTGCCAGCAGCGGGGTTGCCTCCTACGAGCAGTACTTC	CASSGVASYEQYF
TRBD1	TRBJ2-7	TRBV2	.	TGTGCCTGCAGCCCTACAGGACAGGCTGTCACTGTCTCCTACGAGCAGTACTTC	CACSPTGQAVTVSYEQYF
.	TRBJ2-1	TRBV9	few	TGTGCCAGCAGCGTAGGAACGGGGCATAGTGCGGTCAATGAGCAGTTCTTC	CASSVGTGHSAVNEQFF
.	TRBJ1-2	TRBV27	few	TGTGCCAGCAGTTTATGGCTAGGGGCCGATCTTGGCTACACCTTC	CASSLWLGADLGYTF
.	TRBJ1-1	TRBV9	medium-sized	TGTGCCAGCAGCCCTACAGGGAACACTGAAGCTTTCTTT	CASSPTGNTEAFF
TRBD1	TRBJ2-7	TRBV29-1	many	TGCAGCGTTGCCGGACAGGGTCAGGAGCAGTACTTC	CSVAGQGQEQYF
.	TRBJ1-2	TRBV20-1	many	TGCAGTGCTAGTACTTTCCGGAAGTCGACAGCTGAACTAGATGGCTACACCTTC	CSASTFRKSTAELDGYTF
.	TRBJ2-7	TRBV7-9	.	TGTGCCAGCAGCTCCGGTGAGGGGAAATTCCTTCCCTACGAGCAGTACTTC	CASSSGEGKFLPYEQYF
.	TRBJ2-5	TRBV6-5	few	TGTGCCAGCAGTTATGGGGGGTACCAAGAGACCCAGTACTTC	CASSYGGYQETQYF
.	TRBJ2-2	TRBV12-5	few	TGTGCTAGTGGTCTACAGCCCCGGGGCTACGGGGAGCTGTTTTTT	CASGLQPRGYGELFF
.	TRBJ1-2	TRBV5-1	.	TGCGCCAGCTCAAGCGGAGCTAACTATGGCTACACCTTC	CASSSGANYGYTF
.	TRBJ2-1	TRBV5-1	.	TGCGCCAGCAGCTTATCCGCGGCGAATGAGCAGTTCTTC	CASSLSAANEQFF
.	TRBJ2-7	TRBV7-2	many	TGTGCCAGCAGCACCAGCCACCTGGCATCCGAGCAGTACTTC	CASSTSHLASEQYF
.	TRBJ2-7	TRBV28	.	TGTGCCAGCAGTTTCAGGGGTGGCCCCTACGAGCAGTACTTC	CASSFRGGPYEQYF
TRBD1	TRBJ2-1	TRBV25-1	few	TGTGCCAGCAGGGACAGGGGGGTGCCCGATGAGCAGTTCTTC	CASRDRGVPDEQFF